These T cell receptor beta chains were read from a single sample in a study of T cell responses to AZD1222 COVID-19 vaccine. The repertoire was sequenced with immunoSEQ multiplex PCR; TCRdb's copy has only in-frame clones and lacks some. This sample has about 150,000 clones, with about nine tenths found just once. The sequencing used peripheral blood, collected on day 0 of AZD1222 vaccination. Source of these receptors: an adult in good health. The CDR3 runs from the conserved cysteine through the conserved F or W. Each record gives: D gene, V gene, clone size, J gene, CDR3 protein, CDR3 DNA. The D gene is left open where the match is weak. The size entry is marked missing in some rows and otherwise reads once, few, many or a size class.

>-|TRBV5-8|-|TRBJ2-7
CASRQTYEQYF
TGTGCCAGCAGACAAACCTACGAGCAGTACTTC
>-|TRBV24-1|-|TRBJ1-4
CATSDSRGAGEKLFF
TGTGCCACCAGTGATTCCAGGGGAGCGGGTGAAAAACTGTTTTTT
>-|TRBV6-2/TRBV6-3|-|TRBJ2-7
CASSRGRYEQYF
TGTGCCAGCAGCCGGGGGCGCTACGAGCAGTACTTC
>TRBD1|TRBV7-2|-|TRBJ1-5
CASSSGWGTGVQPQHF
TGTGCCAGCAGTTCTGGTTGGGGGACAGGGGTTCAGCCCCAGCATTTT
>-|TRBV19|-|TRBJ1-1
CASSRPDILNTEAFF
TGTGCCAGTAGTCGACCGGACATATTGAACACTGAAGCTTTCTTT
>-|TRBV11-2|-|TRBJ1-2
CASSLDQGLNYGYTF
TGTGCCAGCAGCTTAGACCAGGGTCTAAACTATGGCTACACCTTC
>-|TRBV6-1|-|TRBJ2-5
CASIQTYQETQYF
TGTGCCAGCATCCAGACGTACCAAGAGACCCAGTACTTC
>-|TRBV5-6|-|TRBJ1-1
CASSLGLPTEAFF
TGTGCCAGCAGCTTGGGGCTGCCCACTGAAGCTTTCTTT
>TRBD1|TRBV7-9|once|TRBJ1-1
CASSFVRQGNTEAFF
TGTGCCAGCAGCTTTGTAAGACAGGGGAACACTGAAGCTTTCTTT
>TRBD1|TRBV25-1|-|TRBJ1-2
CASSGWTGGYYGYTF
TGTGCCAGCAGTGGGTGGACAGGCGGGTACTATGGCTACACCTTC
>TRBD1|TRBV4-3|-|TRBJ2-3
CASSPEDRGPLIDTQYF
TGCGCCAGCAGCCCCGAGGACAGGGGGCCATTAATAGATACGCAGTATTTT
>-|TRBV7-2|-|TRBJ1-5
CASSFVSSSNQPQHF
TGTGCCAGCAGCTTCGTAAGCAGTAGCAATCAGCCCCAGCATTTT
>TRBD1|TRBV9|-|TRBJ1-4
CASSSRTGELGLTNEKLFF
TGTGCCAGCAGCTCCCGGACAGGGGAGTTGGGGCTAACTAATGAAAAACTGTTTTTT
>-|TRBV12-5|-|TRBJ1-2
CASGLGQAGYTF
TGTGCTAGTGGTTTGGGTCAGGCGGGCTACACCTTC
>-|TRBV6-5|-|TRBJ1-1
CASSYSKPNTEAFF
TGTGCCAGCAGTTACTCAAAGCCGAACACTGAAGCTTTCTTT
>-|TRBV5-1|-|TRBJ1-1
CASSLRQVNTEAFF
TGCGCCAGCAGCTTGAGGCAGGTGAACACTGAAGCTTTCTTT
>TRBD1|TRBV19|-|TRBJ1-2
CATLTGDSGYGYTF
TGTGCCACCTTGACAGGGGATAGTGGCTATGGCTACACCTTC
>TRBD1|TRBV7-6|few|TRBJ1-6
CASSFEGTGGGSPLHF
TGTGCCAGCAGCTTCGAAGGGACAGGGGGAGGGTCACCCCTCCACTTT
>TRBD2|TRBV24-1|-|TRBJ2-3
CATSDNRSGRGDTQYF
TGTGCCACCAGCGACAACAGAAGCGGGAGAGGCGATACGCAGTATTTT
>-|TRBV3-1/TRBV3-2|-|TRBJ2-2
CASSLGQTNTGELFF
TGTGCCAGCAGCCTTGGACAGACGAACACCGGGGAGCTGTTTTTT
>-|TRBV29-1|-|TRBJ1-1
CSVEDPDKNTEAFF
TGCAGCGTTGAGGACCCCGACAAGAACACTGAAGCTTTCTTT
>-|TRBV7-9|-|TRBJ2-7
CASSLVGVRTGSYEQYF
TGTGCCAGCAGCTTAGTAGGGGTACGGACTGGCTCCTACGAGCAGTACTTC
>-|TRBV25-1|few|TRBJ1-3
CASSYTARGSGNTIYF
TGTGCCAGCAGTTACACTGCTCGGGGCTCTGGAAACACCATATATTTT
>TRBD2|TRBV30|-|TRBJ2-2
CAWSVASGGAGELFF
TGTGCCTGGAGTGTAGCTAGCGGGGGGGCCGGGGAGCTGTTTTTT
>TRBD2|TRBV7-6|-|TRBJ2-7
CASSLEGGDGYEQYF
TGTGCCAGCAGCTTAGAGGGAGGGGACGGCTACGAGCAGTACTTC
>-|TRBV7-2|-|TRBJ1-2
CASSAGANYGYTF
TGTGCCAGCAGCGCCGGGGCCAACTATGGCTACACCTTC
>TRBD1|TRBV30|-|TRBJ2-3
CAWSGHGTGFTDTQYF
TGTGCCTGGAGTGGGCATGGGACAGGGTTCACAGATACGCAGTATTTT